The sequence of this TCR beta chain was determined in a study of control samples from healthy donors and cancer patients. There are a few counts of this clone. Germline CDR1 and CDR2: SGHRS and YFSETQ. The CDR3 covers 15 residues. Trimming removed 0 bases from V and 7 bases from J, with 16 bases in between. The data were produced by immunoSEQ multiplex PCR, yet TCRdb's version contains in-frame clones alone and is incomplete. Of roughly 81,000 clones detected, 65% to 90% appear once; the ten largest clones hold around 10%. Sequencing was done on a sample of PBMCs. The sequence came from a man aged 55 to 70 with head and neck cancer. This chain uses TRBV5-1 with TRBJ2-5, with D perhaps matching TRBD1 (6 bases). The CDR3 nucleotides are TGCGCCAGCAGCTTGGACCCGGGACATCTTTCGACCCAGTACTTC. Translated: CASSLDPGHLSTQYF.